The sequence of this T cell receptor (beta chain) was determined in a study of cytomegalovirus exposure and HLA in healthy donors. Study-level points and caveats: As a later analysis revealed, the rate of TCR association differed by HLA locus, with DRB1 most and HLA-C fewest.

On this clone itself: Its target is not known.

PCR amplification relied on 60 Vbeta primers (plus 13 Jbeta primers). The table came from immunoSEQ multiplex PCR; TCRdb's copy has only in-frame clones and leaves some out. The sample has tens of thousands of clones; 60% to 85% are singletons. Germline-derived CDR1 and CDR2 are MNHEY and SVGAGI. The V gene lost 2 bases and the J gene lost 4 bases, with 11 bases spanning the gap. The CDR3 is 14 residues long. The receptor was isolated from a man aged 40-49 years in good health and CMV-seronegative. Sequenced: PBMCs. V gene TRBV6-5 combines with J gene TRBJ1-1; no definite D call. CDR3 amino acids: CASSYTRLRTEAFF. CDR3 nucleotide sequence: TGTGCCAGCAGTTACACTCGCCTGCGCACTGAAGCTTTCTTT.